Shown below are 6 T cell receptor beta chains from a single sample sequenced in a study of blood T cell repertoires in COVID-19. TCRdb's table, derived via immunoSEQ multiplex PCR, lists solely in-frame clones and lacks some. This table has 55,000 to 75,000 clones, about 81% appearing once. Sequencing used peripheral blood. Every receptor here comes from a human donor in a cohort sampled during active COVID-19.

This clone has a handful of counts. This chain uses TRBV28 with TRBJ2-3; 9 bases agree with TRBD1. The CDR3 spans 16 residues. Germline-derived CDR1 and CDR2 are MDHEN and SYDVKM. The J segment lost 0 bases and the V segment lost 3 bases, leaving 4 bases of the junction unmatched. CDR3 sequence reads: CASSLGQGTSTDTQYF. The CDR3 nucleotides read TGTGCCAGCAGTTTGGGACAGGGAACTAGCACAGATACGCAGTATTTT. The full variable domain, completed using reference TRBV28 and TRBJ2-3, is DVKVTQSSRYLVKRTGEKVFLECVQDMDHENMFWYRQDPGLGLRLIYFSYDVKMKEKGDIPEGYSVSREKKERFSLILESASTNQTSMYLCASSLGQGTSTDTQYFGPGTRLTVL.

The CDR3 DNA sequence: TGTGCCAGTAGTATCTCCGGCGGACAGTACAATGAGCAGTTCTTC. Residues: CASSISGGQYNEQFF. J is TRBJ2-1 and V is TRBV19; the D gene is possibly TRBD1 (6 bases). CDR3 length: 15 amino acids. CDR1 and CDR2 from the germline V gene are LNHDA and SQIVND (reference sequence). Trimming removed 3 bases at V and 4 bases at J, with 13 bases between.

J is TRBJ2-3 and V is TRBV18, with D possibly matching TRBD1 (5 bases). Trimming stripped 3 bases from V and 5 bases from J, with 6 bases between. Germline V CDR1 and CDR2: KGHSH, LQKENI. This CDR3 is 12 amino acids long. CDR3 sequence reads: CASSPDRDTQYF. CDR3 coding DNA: TGTGCCAGCTCACCCGACAGAGATACGCAGTATTTT. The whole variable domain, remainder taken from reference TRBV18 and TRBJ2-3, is NAGVMQNPRHLVRRRGQEARLRCSPMKGHSHVYWYRQLPEEGLKFMVYLQKENIIDESGMPKERFSAEFPKEGPSILRIQQVVRGDSAAYFCASSPDRDTQYFGPGTRLTVL.

The CDR3 spells CASSRDSLKGVYGYTF. The CDR3 DNA reads TGCGCCAGCAGCCGGGACAGCTTAAAGGGCGTCTATGGCTACACCTTC. The genes are TRBV5-1 and TRBJ1-2; 7 positions agree with TRBD1. The V gene's germline CDR1 is SGHRS and CDR2 YFSETQ. This CDR3 has 16 amino acids. J gave up 4 bases and V 4 bases, and 13 bases lay outside the gene matches.

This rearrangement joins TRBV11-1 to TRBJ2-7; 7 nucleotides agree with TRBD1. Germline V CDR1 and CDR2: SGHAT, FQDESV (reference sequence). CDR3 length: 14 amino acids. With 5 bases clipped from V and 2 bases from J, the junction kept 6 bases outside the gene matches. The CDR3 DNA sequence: TGTGCCAGCAGCCGACCGGGACAGCCCTACGAGCAGTACTTC. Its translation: CASSRPGQPYEQYF.

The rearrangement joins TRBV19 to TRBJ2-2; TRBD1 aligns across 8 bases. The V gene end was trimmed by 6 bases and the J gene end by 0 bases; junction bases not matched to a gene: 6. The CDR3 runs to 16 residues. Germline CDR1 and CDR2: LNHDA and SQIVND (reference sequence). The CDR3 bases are TGTGCCAGTAGCCCTCAGGGGGCGGCGAACACCGGGGAGCTGTTTTTT. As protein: CASSPQGAANTGELFF. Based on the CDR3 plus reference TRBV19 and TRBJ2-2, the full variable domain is DGGITQSPKYLFRKEGQNVTLSCEQNLNHDAMYWYRQDPGQGLRLIYYSQIVNDFQKGDIAEGYSVSREKKESFPLTVTSAQKNPTAFYLCASSPQGAANTGELFFGEGSRLTVL.